This T cell receptor beta chain came from a study of PD-1 blockade in classical Hodgkin lymphoma. Study-wide points: The authors excluded patients who started nivolumab under 1 year after ASCT. For complete responders, baseline diversity was comparable to that of newly diagnosed patients. Compared with healthy donors, newly diagnosed patients reportedly showed lower baseline TCR diversity.

Libraries were prepared by immunoSEQ multiplex PCR; TCRdb keeps only in-frame clonotypes and omits some of them. The data hold tens of thousands of clones, with roughly two thirds observed a single time. The CDR3 runs to 11 residues. The V end was cut by 8 bases, the J end by 6 bases, with 11 bases between. CDR1 SNHLY and CDR2 FYNNEI come from the germline V gene. Time point: cycle 4 day 1 (C4D1), after five to seven weeks of nivolumab. There was relapse after autologous stem cell transplantation in every patient, and there was variation in brentuximab vedotin exposure. On this clone itself: Its target is unknown.

The chain carries TRBV2 and TRBJ2-7, with D tentatively TRBD2 (5 bases). The sample consisted of peripheral blood mononuclear cells (PBMCs), taken before the fourth cycle of nivolumab. This TCR derives from a human donor with classical Hodgkin lymphoma. CDR3 sequence reads: CASARVLEQYF. As DNA, the CDR3 is TGTGCCAGCGCGAGGGTTCTCGAGCAGTACTTC.